Sequencing of this TCR beta chain was carried out in a study of vaccination and CD4 T cells after COVID-19. Study summary: Taking of post-vaccine samples occurred a median around 70 days after dose two (range 14 to 241).

The CDR3 totals 15 residues. The germline V and J ends were trimmed by 0 bases and 0 bases, with 8 bases remaining between them. Looked up from germline, CDR1 is MGHDK and CDR2 is SYGVNS. On this clonotype: Antigen specificity is unknown.

Sequencing of the DNA from cultured CD4+ T cells was carried out with the Oncomine TCR Beta short-read assay. TCRdb reprocessed the PCR reads via MiXCR and lists one record per CDR3 protein. The sample includes approximately 15,000 distinct CDR3 sequences, roughly 37% of them seen just once. Treatment specified: roughly ten-day PBMC culture with coronavirus spike peptide pools or control peptides (ViraFEST assay). Sequencing was carried out using CD4+ T cells from blood, cultured in vitro. The TCR was taken from a human donor who had recovered from COVID-19. V usage is TRBV25-1 and J usage is TRBJ1-1; D gene ambiguous. The CDR3 is CASSEYSSLNTEAFF. CDR3 nucleotides: TGTGCCAGCAGTGAATATTCCAGCCTGAACACTGAAGCTTTCTTT.